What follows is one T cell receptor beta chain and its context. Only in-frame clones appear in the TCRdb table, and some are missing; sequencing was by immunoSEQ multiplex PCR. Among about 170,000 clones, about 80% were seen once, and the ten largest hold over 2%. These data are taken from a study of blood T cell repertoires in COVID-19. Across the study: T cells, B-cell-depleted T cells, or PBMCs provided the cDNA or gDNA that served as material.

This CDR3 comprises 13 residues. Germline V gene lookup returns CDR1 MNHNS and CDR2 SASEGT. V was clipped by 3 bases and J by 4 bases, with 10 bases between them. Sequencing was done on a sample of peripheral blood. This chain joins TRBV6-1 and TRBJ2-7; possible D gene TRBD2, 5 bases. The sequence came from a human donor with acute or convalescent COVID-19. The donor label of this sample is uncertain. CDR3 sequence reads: CASSDGERYEQYF. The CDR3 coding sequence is TGTGCCAGCAGTGACGGGGAGCGTTACGAGCAGTACTTC.